These T cell receptor beta chains were read from a single sample in a study of monozygotic twins with inflammatory bowel disease. TCRdb derives one entry per CDR3 protein from the 5' RACE reads, leaving out DNA. This repertoire includes about 160,000 distinct CDR3 sequences. The sample comprised blood. The receptors derive from a human donor with ulcerative colitis or Crohn's disease, or a healthy co-twin of an affected twin (not recorded which). Each CDR3 is given with its conserved first and last residue. The order of the fields is J gene, V gene, CDR3 protein.

TRBJ2-7 | TRBV9 | CASSVGLLYEQYF
TRBJ2-1 | TRBV6-6 | CASGSFYNEQFF
TRBJ2-2 | TRBV6-4 | CASSDYQGPLFF
TRBJ1-1 | TRBV30 | CAWTPGGRGTEAFF
TRBJ2-3 | TRBV19 | CASSPSQVGTQYF
TRBJ2-3 | TRBV6-1 | CASSPRMAGGRGDTQYF
TRBJ2-5 | TRBV2 | CASTPVGETQYF
TRBJ1-5 | TRBV4-1 | CASSLDGGNQPQHF
TRBJ2-3 | TRBV2 | CASSPRTSGGTDTQYF
TRBJ2-7 | TRBV12-3/TRBV12-4 | CASSLDLAGISYEQYF
TRBJ1-1 | TRBV20-1 | CSARDPGGVNTEAFF
TRBJ2-7 | TRBV7-8 | CASSLAALLLPNEQYF
TRBJ1-1 | TRBV7-9 | CASSQRQGTDTEAFF
TRBJ1-2 | TRBV30 | CAWNGGQNYGYTF
TRBJ2-7 | TRBV7-2 | CASSLVALGRDRYEQYF
TRBJ2-2 | TRBV29-1 | CSVVAGGRGELFF
TRBJ1-5 | TRBV18 | CASSPGTVSNQPQHF
TRBJ1-5 | TRBV12-3/TRBV12-4 | CASSPLDRGRQPQHF
TRBJ1-2 | TRBV12-3/TRBV12-4 | CASSPLDSLGYTF
TRBJ1-2 | TRBV7-2 | CASSHQGLYGYTF
TRBJ2-1 | TRBV10-3 | CAISGYGLAALNEQFF
TRBJ2-1 | TRBV20-1 | CSARLAGTYNEQFF
TRBJ2-2 | TRBV12-3/TRBV12-4 | CASSLKGAVGELFF
TRBJ2-7 | TRBV6-5 | CASSYSTGTGSYEQYF
TRBJ2-2 | TRBV11-3 | CASSLERSGGELFF
TRBJ2-6 | TRBV5-6 | CASSFGQGARSGANVLTF
TRBJ2-1 | TRBV27 | CASSFPGGTSGSNEQFF
TRBJ1-3 | TRBV11-2 | CASSSLQGKAGNTIYF
TRBJ2-3 | TRBV6-1 | CASSTGTSGITDTQYF
TRBJ2-7 | TRBV3-1 | CASSQAGGFTGTGKQYF
TRBJ2-1 | TRBV11-2 | CASSLLQGGNEQFF
TRBJ2-3 | TRBV5-1 | CASDRTSGKTGTDTQYF
TRBJ2-2 | TRBV18 | CASSKTPIVVNTGELFF
TRBJ2-5 | TRBV7-3 | CASSLRGLAGVRETQYF
TRBJ2-7 | TRBV6-1 | CASSTVAGVYEQYF
TRBJ2-7 | TRBV7-9 | CASSLTFSYEQYF
TRBJ2-2 | TRBV3-1 | CASSHHRGTGELFF
TRBJ2-7 | TRBV28 | CASTLAGGPSYEQYF
TRBJ2-1 | TRBV7-3 | CASSYQRNEQFF
TRBJ2-5 | TRBV20-1 | CSARGVGETQYF
TRBJ1-3 | TRBV20-1 | CSAEAPSGSGNTIYF
TRBJ1-2 | TRBV20-1 | CSATTSYGYTF
TRBJ1-2 | TRBV12-3/TRBV12-4 | CASSTRTGRYGYTF
TRBJ1-6 | TRBV11-3 | CASSSRSNSPLHF
TRBJ2-1 | TRBV19 | CASSISQDEQFF